The TCR beta chain under discussion was sequenced for a study of blood T cell repertoires in COVID-19 (dated by TCRdb to 2019 to 2021). As for the study more broadly: Samples covering the acute and convalescent phases of COVID-19 were provided by collaborators in the United States, Italy and Spain. The material from the prospective study consisted of cDNA or gDNA derived from T cells, B-cell-depleted T cells, or PBMCs. The dataset comprised deeply sampled blood TCRbeta repertoires from subjects exposed to, actively infected with, or recovered from COVID-19. The repertoires were released in a freely available public database intended as a resource for research on the immune response to SARS-CoV-2. Samples were obtained from the ongoing ImmuneRACE study (first 160 participants) and from over 1,000 subjects provided by 6 global collaborators. Nearly every sample came with metadata listing a de-identified subject ID, COVID-19 status, age in years and sex. Where HLA class I and class II types were available, the types were taken from metadata supplied by the sample provider, not from assay-based typing. General findings and caveats noted by the study authors: How much clinical and demographic metadata was included differed by source and by participant, and the metadata was provided uncurated.

This clone occurred a few times. Its antigen remains unidentified. Per-base qualities were not stored, and no clone one base away is much larger. Reading from cysteine to phenylalanine, the CDR3 counts 15 amino acids. This entry keeps only the CDR3 DNA: 45 bases, framed from base 1. In the germline V gene, CDR1 corresponds to SGHRS and CDR2 to YFSETQ. V is cut back by 3 bases and J by 1 base, with 1 base in the junction unmatched. TCRbeta CDR3 regions were amplified from genomic DNA by means of the immunoSEQ Assay, a bias-controlled multiplex PCR. In the original analysis: Within the assay, amplification of reference gene primers was used to estimate how many nucleated cells each sample contained. To quantify the absolute abundance of each unique TCRbeta CDR3 rearrangement, sequence reads were collapsed and filtered. For each sample, productive Simpson clonality was calculated as the square root of Simpson's diversity index across productive rearrangements. The immuneACCESS repertoire file appears here via TCRdb, limited to in-frame rearrangements. These files lack a portion of the clones; in checked studies, under half of the deficit traces to unresolved V genes, and the cause of the others is not known. D and trimming come from the DNA, and the V and J calls and clone size come from that table. The sample has 100,000 to 120,000 clones on record, about nine tenths of them singletons. The biggest ten clones account for 2% to 3% of the sample.

Collaborating institutions collected whole blood in K2EDTA tubes following their own protocols. Collaborator samples were shipped for TCRbeta analysis as frozen whole blood, isolated PBMCs, or DNA extracted from either sample type. The material sequenced was peripheral blood. Recombination linked TRBV5-1 to TRBJ2-5; TRBD2 matches 12 bases in the middle. This clonotype was obtained from a human donor in a cohort sampled during active COVID-19. The DNA sequence is TGCGCCAGCAGCTCGGGACTAGCGGGCCAAGAGACCCAGTACTTC. Its product reads: CASSSGLAGQETQYF. When the CDR3 is completed using the reference TRBV5-1 and TRBJ2-5 genes on either side, the full variable domain is KAGVTQTPRYLIKTRGQQVTLSCSPISGHRSVSWYQQTPGQGLQFLFEYFSETQRNKGNFPGRFSGRQFSNSRSEMNVSTLELGDSALYLCASSSGLAGQETQYFGPGTRLLVL.